A selection of T cell receptor beta chains follows, all from one sample in a study of blood T cell repertoires in COVID-19. Clones were read by immunoSEQ multiplex PCR, and TCRdb kept only the in-frame ones, dropping some. Of 150,000 to 200,000 clones in the sample, more than 75% were seen once. The specimen was PBMCs or T cells enriched from blood (not recorded which). The receptors were sampled from a woman aged 25 to 45 who had recovered from COVID-19. The CDR3 runs from the conserved cysteine through the conserved F or W. The D gene is left open where the match is weak. Not every row has a clone size; where given, it reads once, few, many or a size class.

>TRBD1|TRBV3-1/TRBV3-2|TRBJ1-1|NA
CASSLWTGGNTEAFF
TGTGCCAGCAGCCTCTGGACAGGGGGGAACACTGAAGCTTTCTTT
>TRBD1|TRBV28|TRBJ1-5|NA
CASTRTGTGGFGPQHF
TGTGCCAGCACCAGAACCGGGACAGGGGGCTTTGGGCCCCAGCATTTT
>TRBD2|TRBV14|TRBJ2-7|NA
CASSPRLAGGLLVDYEQYF
TGTGCCAGCAGCCCGAGACTAGCGGGAGGGCTTCTTGTGGACTACGAGCAGTACTTC
>NA|TRBV10-3|TRBJ1-1|NA
CAISSGLMNTEAFF
TGTGCCATCAGTTCGGGACTAATGAACACTGAAGCTTTCTTT
>NA|TRBV24-1|TRBJ2-5|NA
CATSDSWTASRGETQYF
TGTGCCACCAGTGATTCCTGGACTGCATCGAGAGGGGAGACCCAGTACTTC
>NA|TRBV29-1|TRBJ2-3|NA
CSVLLWGGPTDTQYF
TGCAGCGTTCTCTTGTGGGGCGGACCCACAGATACGCAGTATTTT
>NA|TRBV29-1|TRBJ1-5|few
CSVEKKDSSNQPQHF
TGCAGCGTTGAGAAAAAGGACAGTAGCAATCAGCCCCAGCATTTT
>NA|TRBV5-1|TRBJ1-4|NA
CASSPRTEDEKLFF
TGCGCCAGCAGCCCCCGGACAGAGGATGAAAAACTGTTTTTT
>TRBD1|TRBV28|TRBJ1-2|once
CASSFDRGLKGYTF
TGTGCCAGCAGCTTCGACAGGGGATTAAAGGGCTACACCTTC
>TRBD1|TRBV19|TRBJ2-1|NA
CASRTGGNHEQFF
TGTGCCAGCCGGACAGGGGGCAACCATGAGCAGTTCTTC
>NA|TRBV5-1|TRBJ1-2|NA
CASSLDGLLGYTF
TGCGCCAGCAGCTTGGACGGACTTTTGGGCTACACCTTC
>NA|TRBV11-2|TRBJ2-5|NA
CASSLSTGETQYF
TGTGCCAGCAGCTTATCGACTGGGGAGACCCAGTACTTC
>NA|TRBV6-2/TRBV6-3|TRBJ2-1|NA
CASSYFGRGAEQFF
TGTGCCAGCAGTTATTTCGGGAGAGGTGCTGAGCAGTTCTTC
>NA|TRBV27|TRBJ2-2|few
CASSLEAPGAIGTGELFF
TGTGCCAGCAGTTTAGAGGCCCCAGGGGCTATCGGCACCGGGGAGCTGTTTTTT
>TRBD2|TRBV6-6|TRBJ2-7|NA
CASSRALAGESYEQYF
TGTGCCAGCAGCCGCGCACTAGCGGGAGAGTCCTACGAGCAGTACTTC
>TRBD2|TRBV6-1|TRBJ2-2|NA
CASSARLAGNTGELFF
TGTGCCAGCAGTGCGCGACTAGCGGGAAACACCGGGGAGCTGTTTTTT
>TRBD1|TRBV27|TRBJ2-7|NA
CASNTRDRVAYEQYF
TGTGCCAGCAACACCCGGGACAGGGTGGCATACGAGCAGTACTTC